Shown below are 27 T cell receptor beta chains from a single sample sequenced in a study of Graves' ophthalmopathy and Graves' hyperthyroidism. Amplification of the TCR beta CDR3 regions used RNA transcripts (as template). The first-round RT-PCR employed HTBI primers together with the Qiagen OneStep RT-PCR kit. A multiplex PCR was then performed as the second round. TCRdb reprocessed the multiplex PCR reads with MiXCR, giving one entry per CDR3 protein. The top ten hold around 10% of the sample, which has roughly 1.1 million distinct CDR3 sequences, roughly two fifths seen once. What was sequenced was peripheral blood or thyroid tissue (not recorded which). The receptors stem from an adult man with Graves' hyperthyroidism.

This clonotype was seen ten or more times. The chain combines TRBV7-9 with TRBJ2-2; 7 positions match TRBD2. The germline V gene encodes CDR1 SEHNR and CDR2 FQNEAQ (reference sequence). The CDR3 length is 16 residues. The V and J ends lost 7 bases and 3 bases, in that order; junction bases with no gene match: 11. In nucleotides, the CDR3 is TGTGCCAGCAACCTCGTATCGCTAGCGGACACCGGGGAGCTGTTTTTT. This encodes CASNLVSLADTGELFF.

This clonotype has more than one count but fewer than ten. This sequence may be a read error, since a much larger clone differs from it by one base. The rearrangement uses TRBV2 and TRBJ1-2; D might be TRBD1 (6 bases). This CDR3 is 15 amino acids long. Germline CDR1 and CDR2: SNHLY and FYNNEI. The CDR3 DNA follows: TGTGCCGGCAGTGCCCCCGTCCAGGGGACCTATGGCTACACCTTC. It yields the protein CAGSAPVQGTYGYTF.

This clonotype showed up many times. The rearrangement joins TRBV2 to TRBJ1-1, with 8 bases identical to TRBD1. The V gene end was trimmed by 6 bases and the J gene end by 11 bases; junction bases not matched to a gene: 5. The CDR3 consists of 11 residues. Germline CDR1 reads SNHLY; CDR2 reads FYNNEI. In DNA, the CDR3 is TGTGCCAGCAGGGGACAGGAGGGCGCTTTCTTT. Translated: CASRGQEGAFF.

V gene TRBV29-1 combines with J gene TRBJ2-1; 8 nucleotides line up with TRBD2. The CDR3 covers 14 residues. Per the germline V gene, CDR1 is SQVTM and CDR2 is ANQGSEA. J was trimmed by 0 bases and V by 4 bases; bases with no gene match: 2. CDR3 coding DNA: TGCAGCGTTGCGGGGGGGAGCTCCTACAATGAGCAGTTCTTC. Encoded protein: CSVAGGSSYNEQFF.

This rearrangement joins TRBV11-2 to TRBJ1-5; D ambiguous. The germline V gene encodes CDR1 SGHAT and CDR2 FQNNGV. V dropped 4 bases and J dropped 7 bases, with 5 bases sitting between them. The CDR3 is 11 residues long. This chain's CDR3 is CASSSKQPQHF. The CDR3 DNA reads TGTGCCAGCAGCTCCAAACAGCCCCAGCATTTT.

This clonotype was picked up one time. V and J are TRBV7-6 and TRBJ1-1; TRBD1 matches at 11 bases. CDR1 and CDR2 (germline): SGHVS, FNYEAQ. V lost 0 bases to trimming and J lost 5 bases; unmatched junction nucleotides: 14. The CDR3 contains 19 residues. The CDR3 coding sequence is TGTGCCAGCAGCTTAGCCCAGGGGACAGGGGGGCGCGGGGGAACTGAAGCTTTCTTT. Translation gives CASSLAQGTGGRGGTEAFF.

The J gene is TRBJ1-6, the V gene TRBV20-1; TRBD1 is a possible D gene (5 bases). Germline V gives CDR1 DFQATT, CDR2 SNEGSKA (reference sequence). The CDR3 spans 12 residues. V was trimmed by 3 bases and J by 9 bases, leaving 9 bases between them. This CDR3 is CSASRVGSPLHF. DNA of the CDR3: TGCAGTGCTAGCAGGGTCGGTTCACCCCTCCACTTT.

This clonotype was observed at least ten times. The V gene is TRBV7-9, the J gene TRBJ1-4, with 8 nucleotides matching TRBD1. CDR1 is SEHNR, CDR2 FQNEAQ, per germline (reference sequence). This CDR3 has 16 amino acids. J lost 6 bases, V lost 5 bases, and 11 bases had no gene match. The CDR3 DNA reads as TGTGCCAGCAGCCCCGCCGGACAGGGTTTGGATGAAAAACTGTTTTTT. Amino acid sequence: CASSPAGQGLDEKLFF. The whole variable domain, remainder taken from reference TRBV7-9 and TRBJ1-4, is DTGVSQNPRHKITKRGQNVTFRCDPISEHNRLYWYRQTLGQGPEFLTYFQNEAQLEKSRLLSDRFSAERPKGSFSTLEIQRTEQGDSAMYLCASSPAGQGLDEKLFFGSGTQLSVL.

This clonotype was seen a handful of times. The chain combines TRBV5-1 with TRBJ2-1; 11 positions match TRBD1. V dropped 1 base and J dropped 6; count of bases not matched to a gene: 6. CDR1 and CDR2 (germline): SGHRS, YFSETQ. The CDR3 is 16 residues long. The CDR3 protein is CASSLHSGTGGNEQFF. For the CDR3, the DNA is TGCGCCAGCAGCTTGCATTCCGGGACAGGGGGCAATGAGCAGTTCTTC.

This clonotype has a handful of counts. The V and J genes are TRBV6-6 and TRBJ2-2; D is undetermined. The germline V gene encodes CDR1 MNHNY and CDR2 SVGAGI (reference sequence). The CDR3 has 16 amino acids. The V end was cut by 4 bases, the J end by 3 bases, with 15 bases between. CDR3 DNA sequence: TGTGCCAGCAGTTCCCCCCGCGGTGCGGACACCGGGGAGCTGTTTTTT. As protein: CASSSPRGADTGELFF.

This clonotype was seen repeatedly, ten times or more. The chain carries TRBV20-1 and TRBJ2-7; 9 bases line up with TRBD2. The CDR3 totals 14 residues. Germline assignment: CDR1 DFQATT and CDR2 SNEGSKA (reference sequence). J gave up 7 bases and V 6 bases, and 13 bases lay outside the gene matches. Written as DNA, the CDR3 is TGCAGTGCCCTCCCGGGACTAGCTGAGCGGGAGCAGTACTTC. Protein sequence: CSALPGLAEREQYF.

The chain couples TRBV9 to TRBJ2-7; TRBD2 agrees at 14 bases. This CDR3 spans 16 amino acids. Germline CDR1 reads SGDLS; CDR2 reads YYNGEE. The V segment lost 0 bases and the J segment 3 bases; nucleotides outside the gene matches: 2. The CDR3 region is CASSVDGLAGGYEQYF. The CDR3 nucleotides are TGTGCCAGCAGCGTAGACGGACTAGCGGGAGGCTACGAGCAGTACTTC. The full variable domain, rest sourced from reference TRBV9 and TRBJ2-7, is DSGVTQTPKHLITATGQRVTLRCSPRSGDLSVYWYQQSLDQGLQFLIQYYNGEERAKGNILERFSAQQFPDLHSELNLSSLELGDSALYFCASSVDGLAGGYEQYFGPGTRLTVT.

On this clonotype itself: This sequence may be a read error, since a much larger clone differs from it by one base. The genes are TRBV7-9 and TRBJ2-2, with TRBD2 matching 9 bases. The CDR3 spans 15 residues. CDR1 SEHNR and CDR2 FQNEAQ come from the germline V gene (reference sequence). The CDR3 here is CASIPGLALTGGLFF. CDR3 sequence (DNA): TGTGCCAGCATCCCCGGACTAGCGTTAACCGGGGGGCTGTTTTTT.

The sample holds many counts of this clonotype. This rearrangement joins TRBV6-5 to TRBJ1-6; D unresolved. V was trimmed by 7 bases and J by 2 bases, leaving 12 bases between them. The CDR3 spans 15 residues. Germline V lookup: CDR1 MNHEY, CDR2 SVGAGI. CDR3 sequence (DNA): TGTGCCAGCACCCCTGTGGAGACCTATAATTCACCCCTCCACTTT. Amino acid sequence: CASTPVETYNSPLHF.

This rearrangement joins TRBV4-3 to TRBJ1-3; D gene uncertain. Trimming left V 0 bases short and J 0 bases short, with 6 bases between. CDR3 length: 15 amino acids. CDR1 and CDR2 from the germline V gene are LGHNA and YSLEER. The CDR3, as DNA: TGCGCCAGCAGCCAAGATCCCGCCTCTGGAAACACCATATATTTT. Amino acids: CASSQDPASGNTIYF.

As for this clonotype: Since a much larger clone is just one base distant, this may be a read error. The J gene is TRBJ1-1, the V gene TRBV4-3; D possibly corresponds to TRBD1 (5 bases). The CDR3 is 13 residues long. Germline V CDR1 and CDR2: LGHNA, YSLEER. V shed 0 bases and J shed 11 bases, with 13 bases lying between them. CDR3 sequence (DNA): TGCGCCAGCAGCCAAGAGCAGGGCCTAGTGGCTTTCTTT. Its translation is CASSQEQGLVAFF.

V is TRBV2 and J is TRBJ1-2; no clear D gene. The germline V and J ends were trimmed by 8 bases and 4 bases, with 20 bases remaining between them. CDR3 size: 15 residues. Germline V gene data show CDR1 as SNHLY and CDR2 as FYNNEI. The CDR3 bases are TGTGCCAGCTCACCACCGATGTCCGGAGCCTATGGCTACACCTTC. This translates into CASSPPMSGAYGYTF.

CDR3 bases: TGTGCCAGCAGTCTAGCGGGGAGATCAGATACGCAGTATTTT. It is translated as CASSLAGRSDTQYF. The chain links TRBV7-9 to TRBJ2-3, with 9 bases aligning to TRBD2. V gave up 6 bases and J gave up 4 bases; unmatched junction bases: 5. Germline lookup yields CDR1 SEHNR and CDR2 FQNEAQ (reference sequence). This CDR3 is 14 amino acids long.

This clonotype was recorded at least ten times. V usage is TRBV9 and J usage is TRBJ1-6; D is perhaps TRBD1 (6 bases). Germline CDR1 reads SGDLS; CDR2 reads YYNGEE. V shed 4 bases and J shed 7 bases, with 15 bases lying between them. The CDR3 totals 15 residues. The CDR3 here is CASSLDGGTNSPLHF. DNA for the CDR3: TGTGCCAGCAGCTTGGACGGGGGCACCAATTCACCCCTCCACTTT.

This clonotype was counted ten times or more. V usage is TRBV11-2 and J usage is TRBJ1-4; D uncertain. Trimming removed 3 bases from V and 3 bases from J, with 5 bases in between. Germline CDR1 is SGHAT and CDR2 is FQNNGV. The length of the CDR3 is 13 residues. The CDR3 spells CASSFMANEKLFF. The CDR3 DNA reads TGTGCCAGCAGCTTCATGGCTAATGAAAAACTGTTTTTT.

The chain joins TRBV24-1 to TRBJ2-2; D remains ambiguous. The CDR3 totals 11 residues. CDR1 and CDR2 (germline): KGHDR, SFDVKD. Trimming cost V 12 bases and J 4 bases, with 8 bases left between them. The CDR3 spells CAWSATGELFF. CDR3 nucleotides: TGTGCCTGGAGTGCCACCGGGGAGCTGTTTTTT.

Comment on this clonotype: A junction end diverges from the germline sequence, so it may reflect a read error. The chain links TRBV25-1 to TRBJ2-7; D may be TRBD1 (6 bases). This CDR3 spans 18 amino acids. Germline assignment: CDR1 MGHDK and CDR2 SYGVNS. CDR3 sequence (DNA): TGCGCCAGCAAAAGGACGCCCTGGTCCGGGACACCCATTCCTCGGCAGTACTTC. This codes for CASKRTPWSGTPIPRQYF.

This clonotype was recorded at least ten times. This sequence joins TRBV29-1 and TRBJ2-5, with 9 bases fitting TRBD1. Germline V lookup: CDR1 SQVTM, CDR2 ANQGSEA. The trim removed 1 base at V and 2 bases at J, leaving 2 bases unmatched. The CDR3 has 14 residues. The CDR3: CSVEGTGEQETQYF. The CDR3 DNA reads TGCAGCGTTGAAGGGACAGGGGAACAAGAGACCCAGTACTTC.

To note about this clonotype: At one end, the junction sequence differs from germline, possibly due to a read error. V gene TRBV15 combines with J gene TRBJ2-2, with a weak D call TRBD2 (5 bases). CDR3 length: 15 amino acids. Per germline, CDR1 LNHNV and CDR2 YYDKDF (reference sequence). The CDR3 DNA follows: TGTGCCACCAGCAGAGAAGGGTTGGAGACCGGGGAGCTGTCTTGG. It yields the protein CATSREGLETGELSW.

This clonotype was seen at least ten times. This sequence joins TRBV24-1 and TRBJ2-2; 11 bases fit TRBD1. Germline assignment: CDR1 KGHDR and CDR2 SFDVKD. The CDR3 runs to 16 residues. With V trimmed by 4 bases and J by 4 bases, 4 bases remained unmatched. The CDR3 region is CATSDWTGGATGELFF. DNA of the CDR3: TGTGCCACCAGTGACTGGACAGGGGGCGCCACCGGGGAGCTGTTTTTT.

This clonotype came up a few times. CDR3 region: CASRLGRTYGYTF. The CDR3 region has the DNA TGTGCCAGCAGGTTAGGTCGGACATACGGCTACACCTTC. The rearrangement joins TRBV25-1 to TRBJ1-2, with D maybe TRBD1 (5 bases). Per germline, CDR1 MGHDK and CDR2 SYGVNS. V shed 6 bases and J shed 8 bases, with 16 bases lying between them. The CDR3 is made up of 13 amino acids.

This clonotype occurred many times. The genes are TRBV5-1 and TRBJ1-1; D perhaps matches TRBD1 (5 bases). The CDR3 covers 14 residues. V dropped 4 bases and J dropped 1 base, with 11 bases sitting between them. Germline CDR1 and CDR2: SGHRS and YFSETQ. CDR3 nucleotides: TGCGCCAGCAGCACCTCCGACAGGAACACTGAAGCTTTCTTT. This codes for CASSTSDRNTEAFF. Drawing the rest from reference TRBV5-1 and TRBJ1-1, the complete variable domain is KAGVTQTPRYLIKTRGQQVTLSCSPISGHRSVSWYQQTPGQGLQFLFEYFSETQRNKGNFPGRFSGRQFSNSRSEMNVSTLELGDSALYLCASSTSDRNTEAFFGQGTRLTVV.